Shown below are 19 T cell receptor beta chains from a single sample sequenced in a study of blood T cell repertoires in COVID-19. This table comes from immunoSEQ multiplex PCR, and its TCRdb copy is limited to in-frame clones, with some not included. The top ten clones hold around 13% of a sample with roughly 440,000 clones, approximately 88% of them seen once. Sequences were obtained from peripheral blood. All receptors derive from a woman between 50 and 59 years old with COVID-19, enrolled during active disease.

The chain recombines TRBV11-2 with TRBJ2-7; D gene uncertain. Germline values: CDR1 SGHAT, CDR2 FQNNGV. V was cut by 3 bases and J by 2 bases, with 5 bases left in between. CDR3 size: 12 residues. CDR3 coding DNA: TGTGCCAGCAGCTTCGCAGCCTACGAGCAGTACTTC. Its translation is CASSFAAYEQYF.

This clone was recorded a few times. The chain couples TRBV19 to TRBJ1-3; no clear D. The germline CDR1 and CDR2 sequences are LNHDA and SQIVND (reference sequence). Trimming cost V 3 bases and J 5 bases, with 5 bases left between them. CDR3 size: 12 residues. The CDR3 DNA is TGTGCCAGTAGTATCGGGAGAAACACCATATATTTT. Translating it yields CASSIGRNTIYF.

The chain's CDR3 is CASSPHTGERFLSNEQFF. In nucleotides, the CDR3 is TGTGCCAGCTCACCACATACCGGGGAGAGGTTTCTTAGCAATGAGCAGTTCTTC. V and J are TRBV18 and TRBJ2-1, with D perhaps matching TRBD2 (5 bases). The CDR3 runs 18 residues. The germline V and J ends were trimmed by 1 base and 6 bases, with 22 bases remaining between them. Germline V gene lookup returns CDR1 KGHSH and CDR2 LQKENI. Filled out from reference TRBV18 and TRBJ2-1, the complete variable domain reads NAGVMQNPRHLVRRRGQEARLRCSPMKGHSHVYWYRQLPEEGLKFMVYLQKENIIDESGMPKERFSAEFPKEGPSILRIQQVVRGDSAAYFCASSPHTGERFLSNEQFFGPGTRLTVL.

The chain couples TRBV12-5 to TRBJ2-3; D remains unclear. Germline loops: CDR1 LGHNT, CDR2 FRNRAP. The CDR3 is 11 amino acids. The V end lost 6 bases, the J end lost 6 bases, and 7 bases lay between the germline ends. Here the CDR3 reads CASGPRDTQYF. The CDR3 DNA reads TGTGCTAGTGGCCCTAGGGATACGCAGTATTTT.

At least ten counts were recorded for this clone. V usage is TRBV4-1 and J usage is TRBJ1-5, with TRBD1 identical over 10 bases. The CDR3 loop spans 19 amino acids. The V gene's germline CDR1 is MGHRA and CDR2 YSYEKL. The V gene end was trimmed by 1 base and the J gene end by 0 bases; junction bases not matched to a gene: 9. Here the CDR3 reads CASSQVSYRTGGSNQPQHF. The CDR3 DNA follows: TGCGCCAGCAGCCAAGTCTCCTACCGGACAGGGGGTAGCAATCAGCCCCAGCATTTT.

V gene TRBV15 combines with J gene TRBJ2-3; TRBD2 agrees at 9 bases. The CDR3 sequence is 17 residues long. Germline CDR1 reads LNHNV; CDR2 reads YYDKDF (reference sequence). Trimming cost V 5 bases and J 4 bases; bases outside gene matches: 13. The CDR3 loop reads CATSRDRSGGPPDTQYF. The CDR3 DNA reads TGTGCCACCAGCCGGGACCGTAGCGGGGGCCCCCCAGATACGCAGTATTTT. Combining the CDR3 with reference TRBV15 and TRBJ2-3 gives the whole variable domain DAMVIQNPRYQVTQFGKPVTLSCSQTLNHNVMYWYQQKSSQAPKLLFHYYDKDFNNEADTPDNFQSRRPNTSFCFLDIRSPGLGDTAMYLCATSRDRSGGPPDTQYFGPGTRLTVL.

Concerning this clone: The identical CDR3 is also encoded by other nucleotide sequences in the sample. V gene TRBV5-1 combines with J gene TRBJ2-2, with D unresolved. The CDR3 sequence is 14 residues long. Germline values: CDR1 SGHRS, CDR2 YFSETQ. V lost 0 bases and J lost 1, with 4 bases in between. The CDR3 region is CASSLGLNTGELFF. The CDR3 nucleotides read TGCGCCAGCAGCTTGGGTCTGAACACCGGGGAGCTGTTTTTT.

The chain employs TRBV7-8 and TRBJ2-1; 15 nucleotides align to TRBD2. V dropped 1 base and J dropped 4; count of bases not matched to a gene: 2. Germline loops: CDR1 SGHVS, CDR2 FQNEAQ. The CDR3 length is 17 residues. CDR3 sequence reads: CASSLVGLAGGYNEQFF. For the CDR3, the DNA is TGTGCCAGCAGCTTAGTGGGACTAGCGGGGGGATACAATGAGCAGTTCTTC.

CDR3 in DNA: TGCAGCGTTGTAGGGACTATCCTAGCCAAAAACATTCAGTACTTC. This codes for CSVVGTILAKNIQYF. The V call is TRBV29-1, the J call TRBJ2-4, with 7 bases identical to TRBD2. The V gene's germline CDR1 is SQVTM and CDR2 ANQGSEA. V lost 4 bases and J lost 0; bases outside the gene matches: 6. The CDR3 has 15 amino acids.

The CDR3 region is CASSPGGRGYTF. The CDR3 nucleotides are TGTGCCAGCAGCCCGGGGGGTAGGGGCTACACCTTC. The chain is built from TRBV28 and TRBJ1-2, with D maybe TRBD1 (5 bases). Germline loops: CDR1 MDHEN, CDR2 SYDVKM. This CDR3 spans 12 amino acids. V was trimmed by 6 bases and J by 8 bases, leaving 13 bases between them.

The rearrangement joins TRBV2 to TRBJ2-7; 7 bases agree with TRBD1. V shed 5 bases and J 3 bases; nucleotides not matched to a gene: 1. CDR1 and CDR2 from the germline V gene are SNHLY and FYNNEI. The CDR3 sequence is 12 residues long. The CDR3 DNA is TGTGCCAGCAGTTGGGACAGCTACGAGCAGTACTTC. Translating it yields CASSWDSYEQYF. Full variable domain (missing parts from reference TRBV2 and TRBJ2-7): EPEVTQTPSHQVTQMGQEVILRCVPISNHLYFYWYRQILGQKVEFLVSFYNNEISEKSEIFDDQFSVERPDGSNFTLKIRSTKLEDSAMYFCASSWDSYEQYFGPGTRLTVT.

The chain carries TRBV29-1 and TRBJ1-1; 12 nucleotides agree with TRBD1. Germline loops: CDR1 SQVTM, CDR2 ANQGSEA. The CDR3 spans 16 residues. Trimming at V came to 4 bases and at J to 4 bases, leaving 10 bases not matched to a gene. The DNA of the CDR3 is TGCAGCGTTGGAATATCGGGACAGGGGGCCAGCACTGAAGCTTTCTTT. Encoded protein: CSVGISGQGASTEAFF.

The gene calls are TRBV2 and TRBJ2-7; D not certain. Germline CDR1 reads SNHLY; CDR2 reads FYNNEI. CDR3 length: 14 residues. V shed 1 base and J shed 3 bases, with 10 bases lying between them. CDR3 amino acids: CASSEGSLIYEQYF. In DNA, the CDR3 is TGTGCCAGCAGTGAAGGCAGTTTGATCTACGAGCAGTACTTC.

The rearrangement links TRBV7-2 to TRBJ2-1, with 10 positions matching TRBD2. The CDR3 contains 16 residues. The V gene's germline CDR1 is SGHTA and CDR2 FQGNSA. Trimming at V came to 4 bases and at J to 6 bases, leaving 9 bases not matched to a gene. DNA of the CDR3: TGTGCCAGCAGCTGGGGAGCGGGGGGGCCCCTCAATGAGCAGTTCTTC. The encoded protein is CASSWGAGGPLNEQFF.

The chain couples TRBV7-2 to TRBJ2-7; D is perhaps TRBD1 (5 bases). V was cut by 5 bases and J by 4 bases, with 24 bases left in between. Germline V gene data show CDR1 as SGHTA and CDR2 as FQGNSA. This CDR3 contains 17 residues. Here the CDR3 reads CASSTPEGLWGFYEQYF. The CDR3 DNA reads TGTGCCAGCAGCACCCCCGAAGGGTTATGGGGCTTTTACGAGCAGTACTTC. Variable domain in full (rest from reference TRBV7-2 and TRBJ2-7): GAGVSQSPSNKVTEKGKDVELRCDPISGHTALYWYRQSLGQGLEFLIYFQGNSAPDKSGLPSDRFSAERTGGSVSTLTIQRTQQEDSAVYLCASSTPEGLWGFYEQYFGPGTRLTVT.

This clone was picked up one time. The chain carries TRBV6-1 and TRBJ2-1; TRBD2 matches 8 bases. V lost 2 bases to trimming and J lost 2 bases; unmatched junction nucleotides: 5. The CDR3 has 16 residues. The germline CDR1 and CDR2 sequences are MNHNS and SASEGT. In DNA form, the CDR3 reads TGTGCCAGCAGTGAACCGGGGGGGAGAACCTACAATGAGCAGTTCTTC. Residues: CASSEPGGRTYNEQFF.

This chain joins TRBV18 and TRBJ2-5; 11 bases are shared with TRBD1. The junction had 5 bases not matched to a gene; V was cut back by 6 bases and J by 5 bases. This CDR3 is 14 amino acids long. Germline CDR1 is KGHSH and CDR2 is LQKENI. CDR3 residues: CASSPDRGRETQYF. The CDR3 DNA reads TGTGCCAGCTCCCCGGACAGGGGGCGGGAGACCCAGTACTTC.

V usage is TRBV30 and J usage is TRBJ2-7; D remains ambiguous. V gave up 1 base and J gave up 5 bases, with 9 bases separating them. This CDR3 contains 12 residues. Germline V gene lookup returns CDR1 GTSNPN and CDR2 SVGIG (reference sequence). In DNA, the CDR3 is TGTGCCTGGAGTGGATTAGAACACGAGCAGTACTTC. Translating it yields CAWSGLEHEQYF.

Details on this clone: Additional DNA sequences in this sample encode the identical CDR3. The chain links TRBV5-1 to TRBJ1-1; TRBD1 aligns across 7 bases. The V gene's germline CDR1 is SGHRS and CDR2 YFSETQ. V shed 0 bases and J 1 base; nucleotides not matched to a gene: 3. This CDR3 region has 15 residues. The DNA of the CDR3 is TGCGCCAGCAGCTTGGGGGGGACAGCGAACACTGAAGCTTTCTTT. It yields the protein CASSLGGTANTEAFF.